This T cell receptor (beta chain) was found in a study of molecular identifiers for immune sequencing clone quantification. Sorted cell numbers of about 17,000 to 1,000,000, with 10%, 30% or 50% RNA, served as input for naive CD8 libraries. Germline V gives CDR1 LGHDT, CDR2 YNNKEL (reference sequence). CDR3 length equals 15 residues. Regarding this clonotype: A much more abundant neighbour one base away suggests this may be a read error.

TCRdb analysed the PCR reads with MiXCR anew, one entry per CDR3 protein. The repertoire holds 300,000 to 400,000 distinct CDR3 sequences, about 22% seen once, with roughly 0.7% in the top ten. V gene TRBV3-1 combines with J gene TRBJ2-3; D gene unclear. The J call may be faulty, since TRBJ1-5 better matches the DNA end. The sample taken for sequencing was naive CD8+ T cells from blood, with Jurkat cell RNA spiked in. Subset specified: FACS-sorted CD8+CD4-CCR7+CD45RA+ naive T cells. This sequence originates from a human donor in good health. Some libraries in this study had Jurkat cell RNA spiked in. CDR3 protein: CASSPDGLLRDTQHF. As DNA, the CDR3 is TGTGCCAGCAGCCCCGACGGTCTTCTCCGAGATACGCAGCATTTT.